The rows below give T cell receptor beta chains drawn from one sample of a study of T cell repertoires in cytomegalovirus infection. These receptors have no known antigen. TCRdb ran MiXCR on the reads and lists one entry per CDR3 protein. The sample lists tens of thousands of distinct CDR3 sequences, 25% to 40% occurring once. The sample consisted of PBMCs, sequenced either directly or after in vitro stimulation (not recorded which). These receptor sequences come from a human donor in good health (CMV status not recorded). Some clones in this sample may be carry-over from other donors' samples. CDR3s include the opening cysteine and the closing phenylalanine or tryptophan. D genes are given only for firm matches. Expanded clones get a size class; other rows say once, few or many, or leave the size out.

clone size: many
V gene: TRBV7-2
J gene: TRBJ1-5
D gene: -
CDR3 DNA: TGTGCCAGCAGCTTAGCGCACCAGCTTGGCAATCAGCCCCAGCATTTT
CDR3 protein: CASSLAHQLGNQPQHF

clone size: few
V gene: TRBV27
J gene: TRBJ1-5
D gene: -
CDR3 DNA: TGTGCCAGCAACTCCGGAGCTAGCAATCAGCCCCAGCATTTT
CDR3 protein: CASNSGASNQPQHF

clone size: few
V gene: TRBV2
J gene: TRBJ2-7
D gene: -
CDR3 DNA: TGTGCCAGCCTCGACAGCTCCTACGAGCAGTACTTC
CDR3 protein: CASLDSSYEQYF

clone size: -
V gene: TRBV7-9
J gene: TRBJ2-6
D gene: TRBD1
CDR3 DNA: TGTGCCATCAACCGGGACAGGGACAAACATCTGACTTTC
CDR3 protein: CAINRDRDKHLTF

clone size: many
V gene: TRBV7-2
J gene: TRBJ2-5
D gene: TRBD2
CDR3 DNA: TGTGCCAGCAGCACTAGCGGGGGGGCCGGCGAGACCCAGTACTTC
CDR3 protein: CASSTSGGAGETQYF

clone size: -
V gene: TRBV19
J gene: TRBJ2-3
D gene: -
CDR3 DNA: TGTGCCAGTAGTTCTTTGGGAACAGATACGCAGTATTTT
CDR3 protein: CASSSLGTDTQYF

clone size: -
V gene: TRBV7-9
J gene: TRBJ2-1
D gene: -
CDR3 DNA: TGTGCCAGCAGCTCACAGATCCGGCCCAACAGCTCCTACAATGAGCAGTTCTTC
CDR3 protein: CASSSQIRPNSSYNEQFF

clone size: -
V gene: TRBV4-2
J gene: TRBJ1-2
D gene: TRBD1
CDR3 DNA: TGTGCCAGCAGCCACAGACAGGGAGCTAACTATGGCTACACCTTC
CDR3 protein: CASSHRQGANYGYTF

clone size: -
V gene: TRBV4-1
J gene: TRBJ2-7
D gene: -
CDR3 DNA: TGCGCCAGCAGCCAAGAGAGGTCGGAACTATACGAGCAGTACTTC
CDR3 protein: CASSQERSELYEQYF

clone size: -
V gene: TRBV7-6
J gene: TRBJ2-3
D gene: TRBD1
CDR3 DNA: TGTGCCAGCAGCTCACAGGGGGTGGTGGATACGCAGTATTTT
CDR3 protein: CASSSQGVVDTQYF

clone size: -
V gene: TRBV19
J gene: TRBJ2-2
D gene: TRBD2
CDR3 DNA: TGTGCCAGTAGTATGGGACTAGCGGGAATCGGGGAGCTGTTTTTT
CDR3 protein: CASSMGLAGIGELFF

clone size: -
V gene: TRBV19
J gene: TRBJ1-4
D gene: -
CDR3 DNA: TGTGCCAGTAGTATAATGGGCAGGAACAATGAAAAACTGTTTTTT
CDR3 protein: CASSIMGRNNEKLFF

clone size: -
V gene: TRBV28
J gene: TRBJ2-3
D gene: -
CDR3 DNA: TGTGCCAGCCACGAGGGCCTCACAGATACGCAGTATTTT
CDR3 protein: CASHEGLTDTQYF

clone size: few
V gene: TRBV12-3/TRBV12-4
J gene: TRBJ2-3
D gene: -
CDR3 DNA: TGTGCCAGCAGTTTGGCCCTAGGCGGGAGCACAGATACGCAGTATTTT
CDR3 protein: CASSLALGGSTDTQYF

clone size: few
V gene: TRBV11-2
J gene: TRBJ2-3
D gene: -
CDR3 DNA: TGTGCCAGCAGCACGATAAAAAGAGGATACAGGTCGGTGGATACGCAGTATTTT
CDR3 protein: CASSTIKRGYRSVDTQYF

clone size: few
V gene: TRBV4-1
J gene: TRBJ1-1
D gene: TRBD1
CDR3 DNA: TGCGCCAGCAGCCTGCCCAGGGGGGGGGACACTGAAGCTTTCTTT
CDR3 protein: CASSLPRGGDTEAFF

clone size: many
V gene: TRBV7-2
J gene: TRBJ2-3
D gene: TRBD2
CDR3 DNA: TGTGCCAGCAGCACTGGGACTAGCAGTTGGGGAGATACGCAGTATTTT
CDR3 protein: CASSTGTSSWGDTQYF

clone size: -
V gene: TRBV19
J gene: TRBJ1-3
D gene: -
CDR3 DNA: TGTGCTACGAGCGGGGCGCGTGGAAACACCATATATTTT
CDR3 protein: CATSGARGNTIYF